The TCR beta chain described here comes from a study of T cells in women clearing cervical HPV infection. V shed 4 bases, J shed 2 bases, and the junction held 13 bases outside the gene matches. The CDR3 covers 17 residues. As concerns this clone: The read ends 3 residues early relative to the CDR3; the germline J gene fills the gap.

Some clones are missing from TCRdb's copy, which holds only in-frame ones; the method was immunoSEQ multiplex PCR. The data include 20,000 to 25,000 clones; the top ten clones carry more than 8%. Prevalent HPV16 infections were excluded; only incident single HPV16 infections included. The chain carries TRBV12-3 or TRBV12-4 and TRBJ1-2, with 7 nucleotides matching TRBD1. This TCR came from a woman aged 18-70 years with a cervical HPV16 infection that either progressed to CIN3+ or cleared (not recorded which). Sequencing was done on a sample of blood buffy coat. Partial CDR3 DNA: TGTGCCAGCAGTTCATATCACGGGACAGCTTTAAACTATGGC. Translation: CASSSYHGTALNYG. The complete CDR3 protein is CASSSYHGTALNYGYTF.